Sequencing of this T cell receptor beta chain was carried out in a study of cytomegalovirus exposure and HLA in healthy donors. A word on this clone: Its cognate antigen is unknown.

Study-level findings and limits: Apparent HLA restriction characterized most CMV-associated TCR beta chains in a later analysis.

The germline V gene encodes CDR1 MNHEY and CDR2 SVGAGI. The CDR3 totals 14 residues. Trimming took 6 bases from V and 4 from J; bases not matched to a gene: 8. Researchers ran the PCR with 60 Vbeta and 13 Jbeta primers. Using immunoSEQ multiplex PCR, the repertoire was profiled, and TCRdb retains in-frame clones only, with some absent. Seen here are some 150,000 clones, about three quarters observed once, and the top ten hold 1.7%. This receptor was taken from a woman between 25 and 40 years old in good health and CMV-seronegative. Sequenced material: PBMCs. The chain uses TRBV6-5 and TRBJ1-2; 7 nucleotides line up with TRBD1. The CDR3 here is CASRGQPFSYGYTF. In nucleotides, the CDR3 is TGTGCCAGCAGGGGACAGCCCTTTAGCTATGGCTACACCTTC.